This T cell receptor beta chain was recovered during a study of shared clonotypes between healthy human individuals. CDR1 and CDR2 from the germline V gene are MGHRA and YSYEKL. V lost 4 bases and J lost 5, with 11 bases in between. The length of the CDR3 is 13 residues. This clone was seen a few times. Generated by immunoSEQ multiplex PCR, the TCRdb table keeps only in-frame clones and is missing some. The sample lists about 460,000 clones, approximately 80% occurring once. This receptor was taken from a woman aged 40 to 55 in good health. Some clones in this sample may be carry-over from other donors' samples. The rearrangement links TRBV4-1 to TRBJ2-5; D gene uncertain. The sample consisted of PBMCs. DNA of the CDR3: TGCGCCAGCAGCCCGTGGTCGATGGAGACCCAGTACTTC. Translation gives CASSPWSMETQYF.